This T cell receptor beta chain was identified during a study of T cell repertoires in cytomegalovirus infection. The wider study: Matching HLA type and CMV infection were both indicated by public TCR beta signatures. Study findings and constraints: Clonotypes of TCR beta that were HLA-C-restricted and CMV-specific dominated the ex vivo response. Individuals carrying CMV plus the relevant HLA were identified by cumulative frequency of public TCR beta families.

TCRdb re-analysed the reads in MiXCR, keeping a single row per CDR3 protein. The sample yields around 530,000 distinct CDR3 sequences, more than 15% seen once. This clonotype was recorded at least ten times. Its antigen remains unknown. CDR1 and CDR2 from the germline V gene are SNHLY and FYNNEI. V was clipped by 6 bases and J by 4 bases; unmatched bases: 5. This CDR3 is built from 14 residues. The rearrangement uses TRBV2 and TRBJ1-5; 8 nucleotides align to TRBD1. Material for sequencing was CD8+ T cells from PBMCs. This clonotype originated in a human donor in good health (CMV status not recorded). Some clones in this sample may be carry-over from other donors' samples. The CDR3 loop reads CASSPTGANQPQHF. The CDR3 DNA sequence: TGTGCCAGCAGCCCGACAGGGGCGAATCAGCCCCAGCATTTT.